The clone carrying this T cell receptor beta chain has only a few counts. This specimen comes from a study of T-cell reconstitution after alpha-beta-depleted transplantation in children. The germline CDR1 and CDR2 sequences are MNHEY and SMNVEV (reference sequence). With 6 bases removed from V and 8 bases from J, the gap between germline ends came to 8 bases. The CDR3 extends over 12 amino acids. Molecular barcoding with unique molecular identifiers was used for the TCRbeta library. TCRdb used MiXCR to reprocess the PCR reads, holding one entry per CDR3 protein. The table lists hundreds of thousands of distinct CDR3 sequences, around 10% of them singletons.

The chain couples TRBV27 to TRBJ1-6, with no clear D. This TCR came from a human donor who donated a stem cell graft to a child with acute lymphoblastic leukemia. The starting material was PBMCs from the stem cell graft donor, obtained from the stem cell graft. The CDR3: CASRMPDSPLHF. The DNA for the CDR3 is TGTGCCAGCAGGATGCCAGATTCACCCCTCCACTTT.